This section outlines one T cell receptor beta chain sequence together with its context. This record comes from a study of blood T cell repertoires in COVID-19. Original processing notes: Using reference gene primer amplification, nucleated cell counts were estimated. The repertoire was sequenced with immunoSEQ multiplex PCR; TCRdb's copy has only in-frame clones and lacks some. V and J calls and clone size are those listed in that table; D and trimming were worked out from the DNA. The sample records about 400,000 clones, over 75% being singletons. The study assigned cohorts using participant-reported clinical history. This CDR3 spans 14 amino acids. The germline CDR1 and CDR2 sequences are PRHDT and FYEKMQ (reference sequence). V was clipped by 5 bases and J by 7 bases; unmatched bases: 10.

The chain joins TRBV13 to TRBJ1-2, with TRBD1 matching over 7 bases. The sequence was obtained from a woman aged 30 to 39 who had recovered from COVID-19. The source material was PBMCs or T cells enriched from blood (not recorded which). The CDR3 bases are TGTGCCAGCAGCCGAACAAGGGGGCTAGGTGGCTACACCTTC. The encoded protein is CASSRTRGLGGYTF.